This T cell receptor beta chain was captured in a study of shared clonotypes between healthy human individuals. This CDR3 comprises 14 residues. Deletions cut 5 bases from V and 2 bases from J, with 12 bases between. Germline V gene sequence: CDR1 SEHNR, CDR2 FQNEAQ (reference sequence). A note on this clone: Other nucleotide sequences from this sample produce the same CDR3.

The method was immunoSEQ multiplex PCR; TCRdb's version includes in-frame clones alone and lacks a portion of them. The data show over a million clones, more than 95% seen once. The TCR was taken from a man aged 25-45 years in good health. Sequencing was carried out using naive CD4+ T cells sorted from blood. The subset was: CD45RA+ positively selected. The V call is TRBV7-9, the J call TRBJ1-1, with TRBD1 as a possible D gene (6 bases). Here the CDR3 DNA reads TGTGCCAGCAGCCCCCGGACAGAAAACACTGAAGCTTTCTTT. Amino acid sequence: CASSPRTENTEAFF. Using reference TRBV7-9 and TRBJ1-1 for the parts outside the CDR3, the full variable domain is DTGVSQNPRHKITKRGQNVTFRCDPISEHNRLYWYRQTLGQGPEFLTYFQNEAQLEKSRLLSDRFSAERPKGSFSTLEIQRTEQGDSAMYLCASSPRTENTEAFFGQGTRLTVV.